Listed here are 11 T cell receptor beta chains from one sample, sequenced in a study of control samples from healthy donors and cancer patients. Method: immunoSEQ multiplex PCR; TCRdb's copy keeps in-frame clones and lacks some. The sample yields 65,000 to 95,000 clones, about 87% seen once. Sample: blood. The source is a man in his fifties or sixties in good health.

This rearrangement joins TRBV7-9 to TRBJ2-3; unclear D gene. The CDR3 is made up of 11 amino acids. V was cut by 4 bases and J by 6 bases, with 5 bases left in between. Per germline, CDR1 SEHNR and CDR2 FQNEAQ (reference sequence). The CDR3 sequence is CASSYSDTQYF. CDR3 nucleotide sequence: TGTGCCAGCAGCTACAGCGATACGCAGTATTTT.

V and J are TRBV7-2 and TRBJ2-7, with 7 bases identical to TRBD1. In germline, CDR1 is SGHTA, CDR2 FQGNSA. Unmatched junction bases numbered 11, after V lost 7 bases and J lost 2 bases. This CDR3 contains 15 residues. CDR3 DNA: TGTGCCAGCAACCGACAGGGCGAATACCCCTACGAGCAGTACTTC. Translation gives CASNRQGEYPYEQYF.

The chain joins TRBV7-2 to TRBJ1-1, with D hard to call. This CDR3 spans 15 amino acids. V was clipped by 5 bases and J by 0 bases, with 13 bases between them. Per the germline V gene, CDR1 is SGHTA and CDR2 is FQGNSA. The CDR3 is CASSPKAVVNTEAFF. CDR3 DNA sequence: TGTGCCAGCAGCCCAAAGGCAGTAGTGAACACTGAAGCTTTCTTT.

The V call is TRBV10-3, the J call TRBJ1-2; D is undetermined. The CDR3 is 14 amino acids. Germline V gene lookup returns CDR1 ENHRY and CDR2 SYGVKD. V was trimmed by 1 base and J by 4 bases, leaving 10 bases between them. CDR3 region: CAISELRPGYGYTF. CDR3 nucleotides: TGTGCCATCAGTGAGTTGAGGCCTGGCTATGGCTACACCTTC.

The rearrangement uses TRBV12-3 or TRBV12-4 and TRBJ1-5; D may be TRBD1 (6 bases). The V end was cut by 11 bases, the J end by 5 bases, with 16 bases between. The CDR3 length is 13 residues. CDR3 coding DNA: TGTGCCTCCCAGGGGAGGACCCATCAGCCCCAGCATTTT. Encoded protein: CASQGRTHQPQHF.

The genes are TRBV24-1 and TRBJ1-1; D is uncertain. This CDR3 is built from 14 residues. The germline V gene encodes CDR1 KGHDR and CDR2 SFDVKD. Trimming took 4 bases from V and 0 from J, leaving 8 bases between them. CDR3 sequence: CATSDANVNTEAFF. The CDR3, as DNA: TGTGCCACCAGTGACGCGAATGTGAACACTGAAGCTTTCTTT.

The V gene is TRBV7-2, the J gene TRBJ1-2; D gene ambiguous. The CDR3 runs 13 residues. V lost 2 bases and J 0 bases, leaving 4 bases between the germline ends. Germline V gives CDR1 SGHTA, CDR2 FQGNSA. The CDR3 region is CASSLISNYGYTF. CDR3 in DNA: TGTGCCAGCAGCTTAATCTCTAACTATGGCTACACCTTC.

The chain carries TRBV18 and TRBJ2-7; D gene ambiguous. The CDR3 totals 14 residues. V lost 3 bases and J lost 2, with 11 bases in between. The germline V gene encodes CDR1 KGHSH and CDR2 LQKENI. The DNA for the CDR3 is TGTGCCAGCTCACCCTTGCGAGGCCCCTACGAGCAGTACTTC. It is translated as CASSPLRGPYEQYF.

The CDR3 DNA reads TGTGCCAGCAGAGGGCAGTTCTTC. Encoded protein: CASRGQFF. J is TRBJ2-1 and V is TRBV6-4; D unresolved. Germline-derived CDR1 and CDR2 are MRHNA and SNTAGT. The CDR3 consists of 8 residues. V dropped 6 bases and J dropped 12 bases, with 3 bases sitting between them.

J is TRBJ2-1 and V is TRBV29-1; D not resolved. This CDR3 spans 10 amino acids. Germline V CDR1 and CDR2: SQVTM, ANQGSEA. Trimming stripped 4 bases from V and 10 bases from J, with 8 bases between. Written as DNA, the CDR3 is TGCAGCGTTGGCGTGGCGGAGCAGTTCTTC. This translates into CSVGVAEQFF.

V is TRBV7-2 and J is TRBJ2-7; a possible D gene is TRBD1 (5 bases). V lost 4 bases and J 9 bases, leaving 16 bases between the germline ends. Germline assignment: CDR1 SGHTA and CDR2 FQGNSA. The length of the CDR3 is 13 residues. The CDR3 region is CASSYEPQGRQYF. CDR3 sequence (DNA): TGTGCCAGCAGCTACGAACCCCAGGGTAGGCAGTACTTC. Complete variable domain (other parts from reference TRBV7-2 and TRBJ2-7): GAGVSQSPSNKVTEKGKDVELRCDPISGHTALYWYRQSLGQGLEFLIYFQGNSAPDKSGLPSDRFSAERTGGSVSTLTIQRTQQEDSAVYLCASSYEPQGRQYFGPGTRLTVT.